Presented here are 12 T cell receptor beta chains from one specimen sequenced in a study of cytomegalovirus exposure and HLA in healthy donors. PCR was performed using 60 Vbeta and 13 Jbeta primers. The assay was immunoSEQ multiplex PCR, and TCRdb's table has in-frame clones only and misses some. The table includes 150,000 to 200,000 clones, approximately 85% detected once. Sequences were obtained from PBMCs. The receptors stem from a girl aged 5 to 17 in good health and CMV-seropositive.

Only a few counts were recorded for this clone. The rearrangement uses TRBV15 and TRBJ2-1, with 7 bases matching TRBD2. J gave up 4 bases and V 5 bases, and 8 bases lay outside the gene matches. The germline CDR1 and CDR2 sequences are LNHNV and YYDKDF (reference sequence). There are 15 residues in the CDR3. This CDR3 is CATSSGTNEYNEQFF. As DNA, the CDR3 is TGTGCCACCAGCTCCGGGACTAATGAATACAATGAGCAGTTCTTC.

J is TRBJ2-7 and V is TRBV7-9; 10 bases align to TRBD1. J was trimmed by 0 bases and V by 5 bases; bases with no gene match: 10. Germline-derived CDR1 and CDR2 are SEHNR and FQNEAQ (reference sequence). This CDR3 contains 17 residues. The CDR3 DNA is TGTGCCAGCAGCCCCAATGCCGGGACAGGGGCCTCCTACGAGCAGTACTTC. It is translated as CASSPNAGTGASYEQYF.

J is TRBJ2-2 and V is TRBV7-6; D is undetermined. The CDR3 extends over 15 amino acids. V lost 7 bases to trimming and J lost 5 bases, with 17 bases between them. Germline CDR1 and CDR2: SGHVS and FNYEAQ. The CDR3 DNA sequence: TGTGCCAGCATTTTCTCAGGTGGTGGAACCGGGGAGCTGTTTTTT. Encoded protein: CASIFSGGGTGELFF.

The rearrangement joins TRBV11-2 to TRBJ1-1, with a possible D match to TRBD1 (6 bases). The CDR3 runs to 16 residues. Germline CDR1 and CDR2: SGHAT and FQNNGV. V lost 5 bases and J lost 6, with 22 bases in between. The CDR3: CASSLKPGVWGPEAFF. The CDR3 bases are TGTGCCAGCAGCCTAAAACCTGGGGTTTGGGGGCCTGAAGCTTTCTTT.

J is TRBJ1-2 and V is TRBV19, with 12 bases that match TRBD1. The CDR3 loop spans 16 amino acids. The V gene end was trimmed by 6 bases and the J gene end by 6 bases; junction bases not matched to a gene: 11. CDR1 and CDR2 (germline): LNHDA, SQIVND (reference sequence). The CDR3 nucleotides are TGTGCCAGTAGATCGCGGGACAGGGGGCGTCTTCATGGCTACACCTTC. Protein sequence: CASRSRDRGRLHGYTF.

This clone was recorded once. The chain couples TRBV7-2 to TRBJ1-1; 8 nucleotides align to TRBD1. CDR3 length equals 15 residues. CDR1 and CDR2 (germline): SGHTA, FQGNSA. The junction had 16 bases not matched to a gene; V was cut back by 5 bases and J by 11 bases. In DNA, the CDR3 is TGTGCCAGCAGCCAAAGGACAGGGTCCCTTTCCGACGCTTTCTTT. Its translation: CASSQRTGSLSDAFF.

The chain carries TRBV27 and TRBJ2-7, with TRBD1 identical over 7 bases. In germline, CDR1 is MNHEY, CDR2 SMNVEV (reference sequence). V trimming: 5 bases; J trimming: 4 bases; junction bases outside the gene matches: 5. The CDR3 has 13 amino acids. The CDR3 DNA follows: TGTGCCAGCAGTAGAGGGGGCCTATACGAGCAGTACTTC. It is translated as CASSRGGLYEQYF.

The chain is built from TRBV27 and TRBJ1-5; D call uncertain. Germline values: CDR1 MNHEY, CDR2 SMNVEV (reference sequence). The CDR3 spans 14 residues. V lost 0 bases, J lost 1 base, and 4 bases lay in between. For the CDR3, the DNA is TGTGCCAGCAGTTTATCAGCCAGCAATCAGCCCCAGCATTTT. The encoded protein is CASSLSASNQPQHF.

The gene calls are TRBV4-1 and TRBJ2-3, with 13 bases fitting TRBD2. The J segment lost 2 bases and the V segment lost 0 bases, leaving 8 bases of the junction unmatched. Germline lookup yields CDR1 MGHRA and CDR2 YSYEKL. The CDR3 sequence is 19 residues long. DNA of the CDR3: TGCGCCAGCAGCCAAGAGCCCCCCGGGACTAGCGGGATCACAGATACGCAGTATTTT. Protein sequence: CASSQEPPGTSGITDTQYF.

This clone showed up just a few times. J is TRBJ2-5 and V is TRBV27; TRBD2 might be the D (6 bases). The CDR3 runs 16 residues. Germline V lookup: CDR1 MNHEY, CDR2 SMNVEV (reference sequence). V lost 5 bases, J lost 5 bases, and 21 bases lay in between. CDR3 in amino acids: CASSPIYPGRDETQYF. CDR3 coding DNA: TGTGCCAGCAGTCCTATATACCCGGGGCGGGACGAGACCCAGTACTTC.

The rearrangement links TRBV6-5 to TRBJ1-1; D may be TRBD1 (5 bases). V lost 2 bases and J 4 bases, leaving 11 bases between the germline ends. Germline V lookup: CDR1 MNHEY, CDR2 SVGAGI. The CDR3 has 14 amino acids. For the CDR3, the DNA is TGTGCCAGCAGTTACACAGAGACAGTCACTGAAGCTTTCTTT. Residues: CASSYTETVTEAFF.

The chain couples TRBV7-9 to TRBJ1-1, with a tentative D call TRBD1 (6 bases). V was pared by 9 bases and J by 1 base, with 18 bases between. This CDR3 contains 15 residues. CDR1 SEHNR and CDR2 FQNEAQ come from the germline V gene (reference sequence). The CDR3: CASSGQRGWNTEAFF. CDR3 in DNA: TGTGCCAGTTCAGGACAAAGGGGGTGGAACACTGAAGCTTTCTTT.